This T cell receptor beta chain was observed in a study of T cells in Graves' hyperthyroidism and ophthalmopathy. The CDR3 extends over 13 amino acids. Trimming pared 3 bases from V and 12 bases from J, leaving 18 bases between. Germline CDR1 and CDR2: SNHLY and FYNNEI. Stable hyperthyroidism: no ophthalmopathy progression over 18 months of follow-up. It was uncontrolled infection, other autoimmune disease, pregnancy or lactation that excluded patients. For the diagnoses, clinical symptoms, serum thyroxine and TRAb, thyroid ultrasound and orbital computed tomography were used. From RNA transcripts, TCR beta CDR3 regions were amplified. The primer set for the first-round RT-PCR of the TCR CDR3 was HTBI. TCRdb reprocessed the multiplex PCR reads via MiXCR and lists one record per CDR3 protein. The table has a few hundred thousand distinct CDR3 sequences, under 60% seen once.

The source of this sequence is a young woman with Graves' hyperthyroidism. Sample: peripheral blood or thyroid tissue (not recorded which). The chain links TRBV2 to TRBJ2-7, with a possible D match to TRBD2 (5 bases). The CDR3 sequence is CASSEELVSWGYF. CDR3 DNA sequence: TGTGCCAGCAGTGAGGAACTAGTTAGCTGGGGGTACTTC. Using reference TRBV2 and TRBJ2-7 for the parts outside the CDR3, the full variable domain is EPEVTQTPSHQVTQMGQEVILRCVPISNHLYFYWYRQILGQKVEFLVSFYNNEISEKSEIFDDQFSVERPDGSNFTLKIRSTKLEDSAMYFCASSEELVSWGYFGPGTRLTVT.